Listed below are T cell receptor beta chains from one sample, sequenced in a study of T cells in Graves' hyperthyroidism and ophthalmopathy. TCRdb called the multiplex PCR reads again in MiXCR, with one record for every CDR3 protein. The profile shows fewer than 650,000 distinct CDR3 sequences, more than 11% of them singletons. The specimen was blood. The receptors here all came from a woman aged 25-40 years with Graves' hyperthyroidism that later progressed to Graves' ophthalmopathy. CDR3s include the opening cysteine and the closing phenylalanine or tryptophan. D genes are given only for firm matches. The size entry is marked missing in some rows and otherwise reads once, few, many or a size class.

- TRBJ1-5 - TRBV6-2/TRBV6-3 TGTGCCAGCAGTCGCGGGGATAGCAATCAGCCCCAGCATTTT CASSRGDSNQPQHF
- TRBJ1-3 - TRBV30 TGTGCCTGGGGAGGAAACACCATATATTTT CAWGGNTIYF
- TRBJ1-2 many TRBV29-1 TGCAGCGTTGAATCCGCGGAGAACTATGGCTACACCTTC CSVESAENYGYTF
- TRBJ2-7 many TRBV6-1 TGTGCCAGCAGAGTGCCCCCAGGGGAACCCTACGAGCAGTACTTC CASRVPPGEPYEQYF
TRBD2 TRBJ2-1 - TRBV6-5 TGTGCCAGCAGTTACTTAATGACTAGCGTACCCAATGAGCAGTTCTTC CASSYLMTSVPNEQFF
- TRBJ1-1 many TRBV20-1 TGCAGTGCCAGCCGACCTTCTGGGGGCACTGAAGCTTTCTTT CSASRPSGGTEAFF
- TRBJ2-3 many TRBV7-3 TGTGCCAGCAGCTTAACGTCAGGGGCTAGCCTAGTCCCAGATACGCAGTATTTT CASSLTSGASLVPDTQYF
- TRBJ1-3 - TRBV4-1 TGCGCCAGCAGCCCCGTGACCTCTGGAAACACCATATATTTT CASSPVTSGNTIYF
- TRBJ1-1 many TRBV12-5 TGTGCTAGTGGTTTTGACAGCCACACTGAAGCTTTCTTT CASGFDSHTEAFF
- TRBJ1-1 many TRBV12-5 TGTGCTAGTGGTTTGGTACCTGGGCTATACCCGGGGGGAGAAGCTTTCTTT CASGLVPGLYPGGEAFF
- TRBJ2-2 many TRBV20-1 TGCAGTGCCCCGGGGACACCGGAGGACACCGGGGAGCTGTTTTTT CSAPGTPEDTGELFF
TRBD1 TRBJ1-3 - TRBV7-9 TGTGCCAGCAGCTCGACCGGGACAGATGGAAACACCATATATTTT CASSSTGTDGNTIYF
- TRBJ1-2 many TRBV24-1 TGTGCCACCAGTGTGGACGTCTATGGCTACACCTTC CATSVDVYGYTF
TRBD2 TRBJ2-2 many TRBV24-1 TGTGCCACCAGCCGGGCAGGGACTAGCGGGAGATACACCGGGGAGCTGTTTTTT CATSRAGTSGRYTGELFF
- TRBJ2-6 many TRBV12-3/TRBV12-4 TGTGCCAGCAGTCCGTTTGGGGTGGCTGGGGCCAACGTCCTGACTTTC CASSPFGVAGANVLTF
- TRBJ2-1 many TRBV5-1 TGCGCCAGCAGCTTGACTAGTCCCCACAATGAGCAGTTCTTC CASSLTSPHNEQFF
TRBD1 TRBJ2-1 many TRBV3-1 TGTGCCAGCAGCCAAGAAGAGGGGGCCAATTACAATGAGCAGTTCTTC CASSQEEGANYNEQFF
- TRBJ1-1 many TRBV7-9 TGTGCCAGCAGCTTAGCGGGTCCAACCACTGAAGCTTTCTTT CASSLAGPTTEAFF
TRBD1 TRBJ1-2 many TRBV30 TGTGCCTGGAGGACAGGGGGCAGCTATGGCTACACCTTC CAWRTGGSYGYTF
- TRBJ1-1 many TRBV13 TGTGCCAGCAGCCCCCCCTTACAGGCTTCGGACACTGAAGCTTTCTTT CASSPPLQASDTEAFF
- TRBJ1-1 many TRBV6-1 TGTGCCAGCAGAGGAGATTTCATGAACACTGAAGCTTTCTTT CASRGDFMNTEAFF
TRBD1 TRBJ2-1 few TRBV7-2 TGTGCCAGCAGCTCTCCCTGGGACAGTAACAATGAGCAGTTCTTC CASSSPWDSNNEQFF
- TRBJ1-3 - TRBV30 TGTGCCTGGATGGCGAGGGTTGCCGGAAACACCATATATTTT CAWMARVAGNTIYF
TRBD1 TRBJ1-2 many TRBV28 TGTGCCAGCACCACAAGGAGGGACAGGGGGGCCCTGTATGGCTACACCTTC CASTTRRDRGALYGYTF
- TRBJ2-1 many TRBV20-1 TGCAGTGCCGATCCCACTACCGACAATGAGCAGTTCTTC CSADPTTDNEQFF
- TRBJ2-5 many TRBV18 TGTGCCAGCTCATACAGATTACAAGAGACCCAGTACTTC CASSYRLQETQYF
- TRBJ2-2 many TRBV7-3 TGTGCCAGCAGCTCTTCTGGCGGGGAGCTGTTTTTT CASSSSGGELFF
- TRBJ1-5 many TRBV27 TGTGCCAGCAGTTTAGACCGGGGGGGCAATCAGCCCCAGCATTTT CASSLDRGGNQPQHF
TRBD2 TRBJ2-1 many TRBV7-9 TGTGCCAGCAGCTTCCTCGCTAGCGGGAGGGGTTACAATGAGCAGTTCTTC CASSFLASGRGYNEQFF
TRBD1 TRBJ2-5 - TRBV2 TGTGCCAGCGCCCCGGGGACAGCCCAAGAGACCCAGTACTTC CASAPGTAQETQYF
TRBD1 TRBJ2-1 many TRBV14 TGTGCCAGCAGCGACGACAGGGTCTCCTACAATGAGCAGTTCTTC CASSDDRVSYNEQFF
- TRBJ1-4 many TRBV27 TGTGCCAGCAGTTTGCAGGGTCTACGGGAAAAACTGTTTTTT CASSLQGLREKLFF
- TRBJ1-5 many TRBV19 TGTGCCAGTAGTATACTTGGTGGAAGCAATCAGCCCCAGCATTTT CASSILGGSNQPQHF
- TRBJ1-2 - TRBV3-1 TGTGCCAGCAGCCCGCGGACAGAGCGCTCCTATGGCTACACCTTC CASSPRTERSYGYTF
TRBD2 TRBJ2-1 few TRBV18 TGTGCCAGCTCACCTCAACCACCGCTAGCGGGAACCAATGAGCAGTTCTTC CASSPQPPLAGTNEQFF
- TRBJ2-3 - TRBV7-9 TGTGCCAGCAGCCTACAGCGGGTCTCTAGCACAGATACGCAGTATTTT CASSLQRVSSTDTQYF
- TRBJ1-1 - TRBV19 TGTGCCAGTAGTGCCCGGACGGAGAACACTGAAGCTTTCTTT CASSARTENTEAFF
- TRBJ1-3 many TRBV3-1 TGTGCCAGCAGCACCCAAGGTTCTGGAAACACCATATATTTT CASSTQGSGNTIYF
- TRBJ2-2 many TRBV12-3/TRBV12-4 TGTGCCAGCAGTCACGACAGCACCGGGGAGCTGTTTTTT CASSHDSTGELFF
- TRBJ1-6 - TRBV27 TGTGCCAGCAGTTCTCGATGGGGGGGTTCACCCCTCCACTTT CASSSRWGGSPLHF
- TRBJ2-7 many TRBV6-1 TGTGCCAGCAAATACGACCCACAGCTAAACTACGAGCAGTACTTC CASKYDPQLNYEQYF
TRBD2 TRBJ2-4 many TRBV19 TGTGCCAGTAGTCTCGGCGCTAGCGGGAGTGGGAACATTCAGTACTTC CASSLGASGSGNIQYF
- TRBJ2-3 many TRBV11-2 TGTGCCAGCAGTATAATTATTAGCACAGATACGCAGTATTTT CASSIIISTDTQYF
- TRBJ2-1 - TRBV12-3/TRBV12-4 TGTGCCAGCAGTCCAAATGTGGGCGGCGGATTGTTCTTC CASSPNVGGGLFF
- TRBJ2-2 many TRBV28 TGTGCCAGCAGTTTAAGGTTGACCTTAGTAGGGGGCACCGGGGAGCTGTTTTTT CASSLRLTLVGGTGELFF
- TRBJ2-1 - TRBV10-3 TGTGCCATCAGTGAGGGGATCCTGCTAGTCTTC CAISEGILLVF
- TRBJ2-7 - TRBV20-1 TGCAGTGCTAGAGATGGCAGGGAGGTCTACGAGCAGTACTTC CSARDGREVYEQYF
- TRBJ2-1 - TRBV4-2 TGTGCCAGCAGCCCGGAGGGGGCAGCGTCAACAGGGAATGAGCAGTTCTTC CASSPEGAASTGNEQFF
TRBD1 TRBJ2-1 - TRBV11-2 TGTGCCAGCAGCCTCATCGGACAGGGAAGCTCCTACAATGAGCAGTTCTTC CASSLIGQGSSYNEQFF
- TRBJ2-1 many TRBV5-5 TGTGCCAGCAGCCCCGGCGGAACCTCCTACAATGAGCAGTTCTTC CASSPGGTSYNEQFF
TRBD2 TRBJ2-1 many TRBV11-2 TGTGCCAGCAGCTTAGACGCGGGAGCGTCCTACAATGAGCAGTTCTTC CASSLDAGASYNEQFF